The 26 T cell receptor beta chains reported below all come from one sample, sequenced in a study of identical twins. TCRdb ran MiXCR on the 5' RACE reads and lists one entry per CDR3 protein. This sample yields around 490,000 distinct CDR3 sequences, of which 12% to 15% are seen a single time; nearly 0.45% belongs to the top ten. These sequences were also reported in another study, on yellow fever vaccine responses in identical twins.

Material for sequencing was CD4+ T cells sorted from blood. These receptors were obtained from a young woman in good health.

The chain has TRBV7-9 and TRBJ2-3; D may be TRBD1 or TRBD2 (5 bases each). Germline V CDR1 and CDR2: SEHNR, FQNEAQ (reference sequence). The V and J ends lost 7 bases and 2 bases respectively, with 16 bases between them. The CDR3 is 15 amino acids. CDR3 sequence: CASTPFSGPTDTQYF. The CDR3 DNA follows: TGTGCCAGCACTCCCTTCTCGGGACCCACAGATACGCAGTATTTT.

This clonotype was seen repeatedly, ten times or more. CDR3 DNA: TGTGCCAGCAGCGTAACGGTAGGGGGCGTGCAGTATTTT. Its protein is CASSVTVGGVQYF. The chain employs TRBV9 and TRBJ2-3; 7 bases fit TRBD1. Germline CDR1 reads SGDLS; CDR2 reads YYNGEE. V was pared by 1 base and J by 11 bases, with 7 bases of the junction left unmatched. The CDR3 spans 13 residues.

J is TRBJ2-2 and V is TRBV29-1; 7 bases are a match to TRBD1. The CDR3 covers 14 residues. Looked up from germline, CDR1 is SQVTM and CDR2 is ANQGSEA. With V trimmed by 5 bases and J by 4 bases, 7 bases remained unmatched. CDR3 residues: CSVSDRFATGELFF. Here the CDR3 DNA reads TGCAGCGTTTCGGACAGGTTTGCCACCGGGGAGCTGTTTTTT.

The chain links TRBV27 to TRBJ2-3, with D uncertain. V was trimmed by 6 bases and J by 1 base, leaving 17 bases between them. Germline values: CDR1 MNHEY, CDR2 SMNVEV (reference sequence). This CDR3 is built from 16 residues. This CDR3 is CASSRATYIGTDTQYF. CDR3 nucleotides: TGTGCCAGCAGCCGAGCGACGTATATCGGCACAGATACGCAGTATTTT.

The rearrangement links TRBV20-1 to TRBJ2-1; D perhaps matches TRBD2 (6 bases). Germline CDR1 is DFQATT and CDR2 is SNEGSKA (reference sequence). V was shortened by 3 bases and J by 9 bases, with 18 bases between the two germline ends. The CDR3 contains 14 residues. The CDR3 region is CSASRPSGAFEQFF. CDR3 nucleotide sequence: TGCAGTGCTAGTAGGCCCTCGGGAGCGTTTGAGCAGTTCTTC.

V is TRBV15 and J is TRBJ2-7; 13 positions agree with TRBD2. In germline, CDR1 is LNHNV, CDR2 YYDKDF (reference sequence). The CDR3 has 17 amino acids. V shed 0 bases and J 4 bases; nucleotides not matched to a gene: 6. The CDR3 is CATSRDRGLAGEYEQYF. CDR3 nucleotides: TGTGCCACCAGCAGAGACCGCGGACTAGCGGGAGAGTACGAGCAGTACTTC.

This clonotype was detected only a few times. This sequence joins TRBV7-9 and TRBJ1-2; maybe TRBD1 (5 bases). CDR1 is SEHNR, CDR2 FQNEAQ, per germline (reference sequence). CDR3 length: 14 residues. V lost 2 bases and J lost 2, with 9 bases in between. The CDR3 DNA sequence: TGTGCCAGCAGCTTATTTCCAGGGAACTATGGCTACACCTTC. Its translation is CASSLFPGNYGYTF.

The chain recombines TRBV6-1 with TRBJ1-2, with a tentative D call TRBD1 (6 bases). V lost 7 bases and J 5 bases, leaving 17 bases between the germline ends. The germline gives CDR1 MNHNS, CDR2 SASEGT. The CDR3 loop spans 14 amino acids. The CDR3 nucleotides are TGTGCCAGCACTCCTTTCAGGGGCCCTTATGGCTACACCTTC. This codes for CASTPFRGPYGYTF.

This clonotype showed up just once. One end of the junction does not line up with germline, which may come from a read error. The chain couples TRBV12-3 or TRBV12-4 to TRBJ2-1; 11 positions match TRBD2. The CDR3 is 16 amino acids. The CDR3 region has the DNA TGTGCCAGCACCTCGACTAGCGGGATGAACTACAATGGGCAGTTCTTC. It translates to CASTSTSGMNYNGQFF.

This chain links TRBV4-1 with TRBJ2-1, with D tentatively TRBD2 (5 bases). Germline loops: CDR1 MGHRA, CDR2 YSYEKL. Trimming removed 5 bases from V and 2 bases from J, with 13 bases in between. This CDR3 contains 15 residues. The CDR3 DNA reads TGCGCCAGCAGCTTTTATGGACTGGCCTACAATGAGCAGTTCTTC. It is translated as CASSFYGLAYNEQFF.

This clonotype occurred a few times. The chain employs TRBV28 and TRBJ2-3; maybe TRBD1 (5 bases). This CDR3 spans 15 amino acids. Germline-derived CDR1 and CDR2 are MDHEN and SYDVKM. The V end lost 1 base, the J end lost 4 bases, and 12 bases lay between the germline ends. The CDR3 sequence: CASSLSRGRPDTQYF. CDR3 coding DNA: TGTGCCAGCAGTTTATCTAGGGGCAGGCCAGATACGCAGTATTTT.

The chain recombines TRBV10-3 with TRBJ2-5; D is unresolved. Germline lookup yields CDR1 ENHRY and CDR2 SYGVKD. This CDR3 comprises 16 residues. Trimming shortened V by 0 bases and J by 1 base, and 12 bases separated the two germline ends. CDR3 loop: CAISESGSPPQETQYF. CDR3 sequence (DNA): TGTGCCATCAGTGAGTCCGGATCCCCTCCCCAAGAGACCCAGTACTTC.

The CDR3 nucleotides are TGCAGCGTACGACAGGGTCCCTACGAGCAGTACTTC. The encoded protein is CSVRQGPYEQYF. The chain employs TRBV29-1 and TRBJ2-7; 7 positions match TRBD1. The ends lost 6 bases at V and 2 bases at J; junction bases unmatched: 4. CDR3 size: 12 residues. Germline V gene data show CDR1 as SQVTM and CDR2 as ANQGSEA.

The V gene is TRBV6-1, the J gene TRBJ1-2; the match to TRBD1 covers 9 bases. There are 14 residues in the CDR3. Germline lookup yields CDR1 MNHNS and CDR2 SASEGT. J lost 7 bases, V lost 7 bases, and 10 bases had no gene match. The CDR3 DNA sequence: TGTGCCAGCATCCCCGAACAGGGGGCGTTTGGCTACACCTTC. It specifies CASIPEQGAFGYTF.

This clonotype was recorded a few times. The chain carries TRBV29-1 and TRBJ1-2; 7 bases align to TRBD1. CDR3 length: 14 residues. With 1 base clipped from V and 3 bases from J, the junction kept 5 bases outside the gene matches. Germline V gene lookup returns CDR1 SQVTM and CDR2 ANQGSEA. The CDR3 spells CSVEGDRADYGYTF. CDR3 nucleotides: TGCAGCGTTGAAGGAGACAGGGCGGACTATGGCTACACCTTC.

The rearrangement uses TRBV29-1 and TRBJ2-3, with D possibly being TRBD1 (6 bases). Trimming shortened V by 7 bases and J by 0 bases, and 14 bases separated the two germline ends. The CDR3 sequence is 14 residues long. Germline CDR1 is SQVTM and CDR2 is ANQGSEA. The CDR3 DNA is TGCAGCGACCGAGACAGGTCCAGCACAGATACGCAGTATTTT. Translating gives CSDRDRSSTDTQYF.

The rearrangement uses TRBV18 and TRBJ2-3; the match to TRBD2 covers 10 bases. The V and J ends lost 0 bases and 6 bases, in that order; junction bases with no gene match: 9. CDR3 length: 17 residues. CDR1 is KGHSH and CDR2 is LQKENI in the germline V gene. CDR3: CASSPPGTAGGPDTQYF. The CDR3, as DNA: TGTGCCAGCTCACCACCGGGTACAGCGGGAGGGCCGGATACGCAGTATTTT.

Notes on this clonotype: A junction boundary mismatches the germline segment, possibly from a read error. The chain has TRBV6-1 and TRBJ2-2; a weak D match, TRBD1 (6 bases). The germline V gene encodes CDR1 MNHNS and CDR2 SASEGT. The length of the CDR3 is 16 residues. CDR3 nucleotide sequence: TGTGCCAGCACTGAACTGACAGGATTTTATGGCGGGGAGCTGTTTTTT. Residues: CASTELTGFYGGELFF.

In this sample, this clonotype turned up a few times. The V gene is TRBV28, the J gene TRBJ2-7, with D unclear. Trimming pared 5 bases from V and 0 bases from J, leaving 8 bases between. The V gene's germline CDR1 is MDHEN and CDR2 SYDVKM. The CDR3 covers 13 residues. CDR3 sequence (DNA): TGTGCCAGCAGTGCGCACACCTCCTACGAGCAGTACGTC. It specifies CASSAHTSYEQYV.

This clonotype has only a few counts. The chain is built from TRBV20-1 and TRBJ1-6, with D hard to call. Between the trimmed V and J ends, which lost 5 bases and 0 bases, there was a span of 14 bases. The germline gives CDR1 DFQATT, CDR2 SNEGSKA (reference sequence). The CDR3 consists of 16 residues. The CDR3 DNA sequence: TGCAGTGCTTACAATCACGAAAGCTCCTATAATTCACCCCTCCACTTT. Its protein product is CSAYNHESSYNSPLHF.

This clonotype was counted many times. J is TRBJ2-2 and V is TRBV20-1, with TRBD2 matching over 10 bases. The CDR3 has 13 amino acids. CDR1 DFQATT and CDR2 SNEGSKA come from the germline V gene (reference sequence). The J segment lost 5 bases and the V segment lost 6 bases, leaving 3 bases of the junction unmatched. CDR3 protein: CSAHSGRTGELFF. The CDR3, as DNA: TGCAGTGCCCATAGCGGGAGGACCGGGGAGCTGTTTTTT.

The chain uses TRBV10-3 and TRBJ2-5, with TRBD2 identical over 12 bases. J was trimmed by 1 base and V by 6 bases; bases with no gene match: 6. CDR3 length: 16 amino acids. In germline, CDR1 is ENHRY, CDR2 SYGVKD. CDR3 amino acids: CAISVLAGGPQETQYF. The CDR3 DNA reads TGTGCCATCAGCGTACTAGCGGGAGGCCCCCAAGAGACCCAGTACTTC.

The CDR3 sequence: CASSTWTILVGETQYF. CDR3 DNA sequence: TGTGCCAGCAGCACCTGGACCATTTTGGTCGGTGAGACCCAGTACTTC. The chain couples TRBV7-6 to TRBJ2-5; no reliable D call. The CDR3 has 16 residues. Germline CDR1 and CDR2: SGHVS and FNYEAQ. With 5 bases removed from V and 5 bases from J, the gap between germline ends came to 21 bases.

This clonotype was counted a few times. The chain carries TRBV24-1 and TRBJ1-6, with 9 nucleotides matching TRBD1. This CDR3 contains 14 residues. V shed 4 bases, J shed 8 bases, and the junction held 2 bases outside the gene matches. CDR1 KGHDR and CDR2 SFDVKD come from the germline V gene. DNA for the CDR3: TGTGCCACCAGTGACCGGGACAGGGATTCACCCCTCCACTTT. Its protein product is CATSDRDRDSPLHF.

This chain links TRBV24-1 with TRBJ1-5, with no clear D. This CDR3 contains 12 residues. CDR1 is KGHDR, CDR2 SFDVKD, per germline. V lost 9 bases to trimming and J lost 3 bases, with 8 bases between them. The CDR3, as DNA: TGTGCCACCGGGCGGGACAATCAGCCCCAGCATTTT. Amino acids: CATGRDNQPQHF.

This clonotype was seen more than once but under ten times. J is TRBJ2-1 and V is TRBV28; D possibly corresponds to TRBD2 (6 bases). The germline V gene has CDR1 MDHEN and CDR2 SYDVKM. The CDR3 has 16 amino acids. With 6 bases removed from V and 0 bases from J, the gap between germline ends came to 15 bases. The DNA for the CDR3 is TGTGCCAGCAGCCAGGTGGGGGGAGTCTCCTACAATGAGCAGTTCTTC. Translation: CASSQVGGVSYNEQFF.